The 12 T cell receptor beta chains below were found in one sample sequenced in a study of T-cell memory formation after mild COVID-19 (dated by TCRdb to about 2021). Receptor libraries were prepared by 5' RACE. Sequencing used an Illumina NovaSeq 6000. TCRdb reprocessed the public reads (quality trimming at Q25 with fastp, clone calling with MiXCR) and kept in-frame beta chains. Rows with one shared CDR3 protein collapse into an entry with the most common genes and DNA. The sample table shows 470,000 or so distinct CDR3 sequences, and around 19% are seen once. About 8.8% of the sample is taken by the ten largest. The specimen sequenced was PBMCs or a T cell subset sorted from them (not recorded which). These receptor sequences come from an adult woman who had mild COVID-19 (a few samples of this study predate the infection). The sample titles of this study are shuffled in the database, so cell type and time point are left out; the donor was told from shared clones.

This clonotype was observed a few times. This chain joins TRBV7-6 and TRBJ2-7; 8 bases fit TRBD1. CDR1 and CDR2 (germline): SGHVS, FNYEAQ. The CDR3 is 13 residues long. V lost 5 bases to trimming and J lost 7 bases; unmatched junction nucleotides: 7. CDR3 nucleotides: TGTGCCAGCAGCCTGGGACAGGCGAGTGAGCAGTACTTC. It yields the protein CASSLGQASEQYF.

This chain joins TRBV3-1 and TRBJ2-7; 10 bases are shared with TRBD2. The CDR3 contains 15 residues. In germline, CDR1 is LGHDT, CDR2 YNNKEL (reference sequence). With V trimmed by 4 bases and J by 4 bases, 7 bases remained unmatched. CDR3 loop: CASSPTGLAAYEQYF. The DNA for the CDR3 is TGTGCCAGCAGCCCAACCGGACTAGCGGCTTACGAGCAGTACTTC.

This clonotype was counted ten times or more. This chain joins TRBV6-2 or TRBV6-3 and TRBJ2-3; no clear D gene. The CDR3 length is 17 residues. V dropped 0 bases and J dropped 4 bases, with 17 bases sitting between them. Germline values: CDR1 MNHEY, CDR2 SVGEGT. Here the CDR3 reads CASSYSNIGNMADTQYF. The CDR3 DNA reads TGTGCCAGCAGTTACTCGAATATTGGGAACATGGCAGATACGCAGTATTTT.

The V call is TRBV30, the J call TRBJ1-1, with 8 bases identical to TRBD1. Trimming took 4 bases from V and 10 from J; bases not matched to a gene: 11. The germline V gene encodes CDR1 GTSNPN and CDR2 SVGIG (reference sequence). CDR3 length: 13 amino acids. The CDR3 loop reads CAWNPEAGTGAFF. CDR3 DNA sequence: TGTGCCTGGAACCCCGAAGCCGGGACAGGAGCTTTCTTT.

V usage is TRBV7-6 and J usage is TRBJ1-4; D not resolved. The CDR3 is 17 residues long. The V gene lost 1 base and the J gene lost 0 bases, with 12 bases spanning the gap. Germline values: CDR1 SGHVS, CDR2 FNYEAQ. In DNA, the CDR3 is TGTGCCAGCAGCTTAGAGTCCGGAGGAGCAACTAATGAAAAACTGTTTTTT. It yields the protein CASSLESGGATNEKLFF.

The sample holds many counts of this clonotype. V and J are TRBV7-9 and TRBJ1-6, with 8 bases identical to TRBD1. V dropped 4 bases and J dropped 7; count of bases not matched to a gene: 6. CDR1 SEHNR and CDR2 FQNEAQ come from the germline V gene (reference sequence). The CDR3 covers 15 residues. The CDR3 coding sequence is TGTGCCAGCAGCTCATTAGGACAGGGAAATTCACCCCTCCACTTT. The encoded protein is CASSSLGQGNSPLHF.

V and J are TRBV7-2 and TRBJ2-5; D unclear. The CDR3 extends over 13 amino acids. Germline lookup yields CDR1 SGHTA and CDR2 FQGNSA. Trimming stripped 1 base from V and 5 bases from J, with 8 bases between. The CDR3 nucleotides read TGTGCCAGCAGCTTAGGAACTTCGGAGACCCAGTACTTC. This encodes CASSLGTSETQYF.

The V call is TRBV5-1, the J call TRBJ2-3; 8 bases line up with TRBD2. CDR1 and CDR2 (germline): SGHRS, YFSETQ. After removal of 5 bases from V and 3 bases from J, the junction contained 8 bases not matched to a gene. The CDR3 sequence is 15 residues long. The CDR3 nucleotides read TGCGCCAGCAGTCCGGATCCGGGGGGGACAGATACGCAGTATTTT. As protein: CASSPDPGGTDTQYF.

This clonotype occurred many times. The rearrangement links TRBV4-2 to TRBJ2-1; D is undetermined. Trimming cost V 0 bases and J 0 bases, with 6 bases left between them. Germline CDR1 and CDR2: LGHNA and YNFKEQ. This CDR3 is built from 15 residues. The CDR3 DNA reads TGTGCCAGCAGCCAAGAAGCGAGCTCCTACAATGAGCAGTTCTTC. The encoded protein is CASSQEASSYNEQFF.

This clonotype was recorded a few times. The J gene is TRBJ2-7, the V gene TRBV18; 7 nucleotides align to TRBD1. The CDR3 is made up of 14 amino acids. V lost 2 bases to trimming and J lost 4 bases; unmatched junction nucleotides: 5. Germline CDR1 is KGHSH and CDR2 is LQKENI. The CDR3 region has the DNA TGTGCCAGCTCACCAATCAGGGGGATTTACGAGCAGTACTTC. Translating it yields CASSPIRGIYEQYF.

Many counts were recorded for this clonotype. The chain links TRBV12-3 or TRBV12-4 to TRBJ2-7; no clear D gene. CDR3 length: 14 amino acids. Deletions cut 4 bases from V and 4 bases from J, with 14 bases between. CDR3 in amino acids: CASSSTGRSYEQYF. The CDR3, as DNA: TGTGCCAGCAGTTCGACGGGCAGATCATACGAGCAGTACTTC.

The DNA for the CDR3 is TGCGCCAGCAGCCCGGGACAGAAGACCTATGGCTACACCTTC. This gives the protein CASSPGQKTYGYTF. This chain joins TRBV5-1 and TRBJ1-2; 7 positions match TRBD1. In germline, CDR1 is SGHRS, CDR2 YFSETQ. The length of the CDR3 is 14 residues. V was clipped by 4 bases and J by 4 bases; unmatched bases: 7.